Presented here are 10 T cell receptor beta chains from one specimen sequenced in a study of blood T cell repertoires in COVID-19 (dated by TCRdb to about 2020). The library was built by means of the immunoSEQ multiplex PCR assay. The table comes from immuneACCESS by way of TCRdb, which keeps in-frame sequences with V and J called. Part of the clones is missing from these tables; in studies checked, under half for an unresolved V gene and the rest for unknown reasons. The sample table holds hundreds of thousands of clones, of which approximately 90% were seen once. The top ten constitute 3% of the sample. The sample taken for sequencing was PBMCs or T cells enriched from blood (not recorded which). All receptors come from a woman aged 50 to 65 who had recovered from COVID-19.

This chain uses TRBV13 with TRBJ2-2, with a possible D match to TRBD2 (6 bases). Trimming stripped 6 bases from V and 5 bases from J, with 16 bases between. Per the germline V gene, CDR1 is PRHDT and CDR2 is FYEKMQ (reference sequence). This CDR3 has 15 amino acids. DNA of the CDR3: TGTGCCAGCAGGTACGGGAGTATTCCGACCGGGGAGCTGTTTTTT. Its translation is CASRYGSIPTGELFF.

The CDR3 loop reads CASSNPYTGGLSNTEAFF. DNA of the CDR3: TGTGCCAGCAGCAACCCTTACACAGGGGGCTTGTCGAACACTGAAGCTTTCTTT. V and J are TRBV7-2 and TRBJ1-1, with 9 bases identical to TRBD1. V dropped 5 bases and J dropped 1; count of bases not matched to a gene: 14. CDR1 SGHTA and CDR2 FQGNSA come from the germline V gene. This CDR3 has 18 amino acids. The full variable domain, in which reference TRBV7-2 and TRBJ1-1 provide the parts outside the CDR3, is GAGVSQSPSNKVTEKGKDVELRCDPISGHTALYWYRQSLGQGLEFLIYFQGNSAPDKSGLPSDRFSAERTGGSVSTLTIQRTQQEDSAVYLCASSNPYTGGLSNTEAFFGQGTRLTVV.

The J gene is TRBJ1-1, the V gene TRBV5-1, with TRBD1 as a possible D gene (6 bases). The V end was cut by 4 bases, the J end by 2 bases, with 15 bases between. The CDR3 runs 15 residues. CDR1 is SGHRS, CDR2 YFSETQ, per germline. The CDR3 bases are TGCGCCAGCAGCACACTGGAACAGGGAAACACTGAAGCTTTCTTT. Translation gives CASSTLEQGNTEAFF.

V is TRBV27 and J is TRBJ1-2, with TRBD1 matching over 7 bases. The CDR3 length is 13 residues. Trimming at V came to 5 bases and at J to 6 bases, leaving 6 bases not matched to a gene. Germline-derived CDR1 and CDR2 are MNHEY and SMNVEV (reference sequence). DNA of the CDR3: TGTGCCAGCAGTCCAACAGGGGTTAATGGCTACACCTTC. Translating it yields CASSPTGVNGYTF.

V and J are TRBV12-3 or TRBV12-4 and TRBJ2-3; D remains ambiguous. Trimming removed 3 bases from V and 4 bases from J, with 5 bases in between. The CDR3 length is 12 residues. The CDR3 region is CASSFSSDTQYF. The CDR3 DNA reads TGTGCCAGCAGTTTCTCCTCAGATACGCAGTATTTT.

As concerns this clone: At the DNA level, this CDR3 is encoded by other sequences in the same sample as well. The genes are TRBV7-2 and TRBJ1-3, with D unclear. V was pared by 1 base and J by 0 bases, with 4 bases between. The CDR3 is 14 residues long. Germline V gene lookup returns CDR1 SGHTA and CDR2 FQGNSA. Here the CDR3 reads CASSLGLSGNTIYF. The DNA of the CDR3 is TGTGCCAGCAGCTTAGGTCTCTCTGGAAACACCATATATTTT. Combining the CDR3 with reference TRBV7-2 and TRBJ1-3 gives the whole variable domain GAGVSQSPSNKVTEKGKDVELRCDPISGHTALYWYRQSLGQGLEFLIYFQGNSAPDKSGLPSDRFSAERTGGSVSTLTIQRTQQEDSAVYLCASSLGLSGNTIYFGEGSWLTVV.

The chain links TRBV15 to TRBJ2-1, with 7 bases lining up with TRBD2. The V and J ends lost 0 bases and 1 base, in that order; junction bases with no gene match: 3. CDR3 length equals 16 residues. Germline V gene lookup returns CDR1 LNHNV and CDR2 YYDKDF (reference sequence). The CDR3 DNA reads TGTGCCACCAGCAGAGAGGTGGGAGGGTCCTACAATGAGCAGTTCTTC. Its protein product is CATSREVGGSYNEQFF.

V and J are TRBV28 and TRBJ2-3; D perhaps matches TRBD2 (6 bases). CDR1 and CDR2 (germline): MDHEN, SYDVKM. The CDR3 totals 15 residues. Trimming took 4 bases from V and 7 from J, leaving 18 bases between them. CDR3 sequence (DNA): TGTGCCAGCAGTTCGCATGCGACTAGTAGAAATACGCAGTATTTT. This gives the protein CASSSHATSRNTQYF.

The V gene is TRBV7-2, the J gene TRBJ2-7; 11 bases align to TRBD1. Losses at the gene ends were 5 bases for V and 6 bases for J; bases not matched to a gene: 6. From germline, CDR1 is SGHTA and CDR2 FQGNSA. The CDR3 is made up of 14 amino acids. DNA of the CDR3: TGTGCCAGCAGCCCAGGACAGGGGGCGAGCGAGCAGTACTTC. Translated, it gives CASSPGQGASEQYF.

This chain joins TRBV27 and TRBJ1-1; TRBD1 aligns across 10 bases. The junction had 9 bases not matched to a gene; V was cut back by 8 bases and J by 6 bases. Germline V CDR1 and CDR2: MNHEY, SMNVEV (reference sequence). The CDR3 totals 14 residues. The CDR3 reads CASSLDRGPAEAFF. The CDR3 DNA is TGTGCCAGCTCTCTAGACAGGGGGCCGGCTGAAGCTTTCTTT.